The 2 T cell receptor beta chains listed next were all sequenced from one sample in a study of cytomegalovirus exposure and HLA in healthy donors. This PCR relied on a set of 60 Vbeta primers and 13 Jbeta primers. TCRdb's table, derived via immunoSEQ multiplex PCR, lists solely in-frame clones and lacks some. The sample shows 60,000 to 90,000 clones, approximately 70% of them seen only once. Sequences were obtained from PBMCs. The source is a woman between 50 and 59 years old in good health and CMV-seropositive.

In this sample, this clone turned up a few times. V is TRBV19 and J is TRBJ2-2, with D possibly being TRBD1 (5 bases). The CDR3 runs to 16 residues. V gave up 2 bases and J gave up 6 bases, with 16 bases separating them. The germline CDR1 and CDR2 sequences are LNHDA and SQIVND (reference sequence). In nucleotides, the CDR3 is TGTGCCAGTAGTATATATAGGGGTAGTAAAGCCGGGGAGCTGTTTTTT. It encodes CASSIYRGSKAGELFF.

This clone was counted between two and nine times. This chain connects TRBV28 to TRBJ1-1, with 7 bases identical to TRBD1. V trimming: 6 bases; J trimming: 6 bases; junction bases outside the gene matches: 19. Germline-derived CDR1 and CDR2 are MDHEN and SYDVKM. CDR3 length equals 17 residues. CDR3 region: CASRRTGPLLPRPEAFF. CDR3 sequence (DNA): TGTGCCAGCAGAAGGACAGGTCCTCTTCTCCCGCGGCCTGAAGCTTTCTTT.